Described below is a single T cell receptor beta chain sequence and its context. As processed by the authors: Estimated nucleated cell counts came from reference gene primer amplification. Sequenced by immunoSEQ multiplex PCR; TCRdb stores in-frame clones only, minus some. D and trimming were read from the DNA, whereas the V and J calls and clone size are those reported in that table. The table lists roughly 160,000 clones, around 72% of them singletons. These data are taken from a study of blood T cell repertoires in COVID-19. For the study at large: COVID-19 samples collected from the United States, Italy and Spain covered acute and convalescent phases. T cells, B-cell-depleted T cells, or PBMCs supplied cDNA or gDNA.

This CDR3 spans 15 amino acids. The trim removed 0 bases at V and 4 bases at J, leaving 6 bases unmatched. The germline V gene has CDR1 MNHEY and CDR2 SVGAGI. Source material: peripheral blood. The rearrangement links TRBV6-5 to TRBJ2-7, with 7 bases matching TRBD2. This clonotype originated in a woman of 80 years or more with acute or convalescent COVID-19. The CDR3 loop is CASSYSTGGIYEQYF. In nucleotides, the CDR3 is TGTGCCAGCAGTTACTCGACGGGAGGTATTTACGAGCAGTACTTC.